This record covers a single T cell receptor beta chain. The clone's antigen remains unknown. Base qualities were left out, and no much larger clone turns up one base away. The source of the sample is a study of CD8 T cells in Susac syndrome (dated by TCRdb to 2018 to 2020). Broadly, across the study: The study used repertoire sequencing to test whether antigen drove CD8+ T cell activation and differentiation in Susac syndrome. The research as a whole found: The TCR sequencing and HLA analysis was acknowledged to have included a relatively small number of individuals.

Peripheral blood CD8+ and CD4+ T cells from healthy donors, Susac syndrome patients and multiple sclerosis patients were profiled by high-throughput TCR beta sequencing. The healthy donors served as controls matched for age and sex. Bulk CD8+ and CD4+ T cells were purified magnetically by negative isolation, whereas CD8+ TEMRA cells were enriched by FACS. Blood was drawn into EDTA tubes, processed within 24 hours, and PBMCs were isolated by density gradient centrifugation. PBMCs intended for TCR sequencing were cryopreserved in liquid nitrogen and thawed later in a water bath at 37 degrees C. The sorted or isolated CD4+, CD8+ and CD8+ TEMRA cells had a purity of 90% or higher. RNA was extracted using the RNeasy kit, and about 0.5 to 1 microgram was reverse transcribed with random hexamers. The immunoSEQ multiplex PCR assay, covering 54 Vbeta and 13 Jbeta segments, was used to amplify TCR beta CDR3 regions. To correct PCR amplification bias, a synthetic template baseline was used for both primer optimization and computational correction. In the original analysis: Reads were annotated to V, D and J genes according to IMGT and were analyzed with immunoSEQ Analyzer, with only productive sequences retained. Clonality was calculated as one minus the Shannon entropy normalized by log2 of the number of productive unique sequences. Public and private clones were assessed among the 100 most prevalent clones of each patient and control. A clone was defined as Susac-specific if it was absent from the healthy and MS cohorts, from roughly 990 published viral clones and from other ImmuneACCESS disease sequences. The public reads were run again by TCRdb, first through fastp at Q25 and then through MiXCR, and only productive beta chains were kept. Each CDR3 protein gets just one entry, which takes the most common genes and DNA from the rows behind it. TCRdb's processing, not the study's, gives the V and J calls here. A total of about 200,000 distinct CDR3 sequences appear in this sample, approximately 95% of them only once. The ten top clones hold 0.1% to 0.12% of the sample.

Sequenced material: CD4+ T cells from PBMCs. The clonotype comes from a human donor in good health.

The DNA sequence is as follows: TGTGCCAGCAGCCTCGGGACATTTAACACCATATATTTT. Its translation is CASSLGTFNTIYF. The sequence is built from TRBV7-2 and TRBJ1-3; the D segment could be TRBD1, given 6 matching bases. Measured from the cysteine to the phenylalanine, the CDR3 is 13 residues long. Here the CDR3 DNA is all that survives: 39 bases in frame from base 1. V is reduced by 5 bases and J by 7 bases, leaving a spacing of 12 bases between them. CDR1 and CDR2, per the germline V gene, are SGHTA and FQGNSA.